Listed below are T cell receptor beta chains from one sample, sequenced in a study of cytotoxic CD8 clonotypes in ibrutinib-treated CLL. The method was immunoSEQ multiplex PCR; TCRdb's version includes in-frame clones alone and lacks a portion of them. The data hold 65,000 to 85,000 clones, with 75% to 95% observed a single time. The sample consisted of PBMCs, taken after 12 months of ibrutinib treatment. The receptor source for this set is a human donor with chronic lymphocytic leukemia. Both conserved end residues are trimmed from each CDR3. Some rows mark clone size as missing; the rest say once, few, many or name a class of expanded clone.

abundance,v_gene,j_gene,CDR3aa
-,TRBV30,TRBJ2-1,AWSGPAHGGIGNEQF
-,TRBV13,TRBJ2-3,ASSSDGTGEDTQY
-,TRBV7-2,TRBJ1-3,ASSLDPARTGNTIY
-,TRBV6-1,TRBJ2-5,ASSALQGAQETQY
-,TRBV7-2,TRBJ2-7,ASSSRSPYYEQY
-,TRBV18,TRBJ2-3,ASSPPRASGPRDTQY
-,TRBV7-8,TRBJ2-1,ASSQGLAEYNEQF
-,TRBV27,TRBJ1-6,ASSLLGGENSPLH
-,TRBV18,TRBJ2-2,ASSPQAGRNTGELF
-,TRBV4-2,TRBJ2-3,ASSQESSTDTQY
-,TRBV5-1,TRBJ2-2,ASSLSELAGVLNTGELF
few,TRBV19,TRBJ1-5,ASSPRGTGSASNQPQH
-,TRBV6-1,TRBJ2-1,ASYISGGTYNEQF
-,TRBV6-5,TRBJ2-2,ASSQLGELF
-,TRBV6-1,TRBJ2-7,ASSRKETGSY
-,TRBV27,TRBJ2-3,ASSFEAGGGTDTQY
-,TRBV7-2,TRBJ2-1,ASSFFRGDNSYNEQF